The sequence of this T cell receptor (beta chain) was determined in a study of T cells in tuberculosis (dated by TCRdb to 2016 to 2018). The study in broad terms: The study combined CD1B tetramers and high-throughput TCR immunosequencing to characterize T cells specific for the mycobacterial lipid antigen glucose monomycolate (GMM).

PBMC were thawed, rested overnight, stained with GMM-loaded CD1B tetramer, a Live/Dead dye and anti-CD3, and then sorted on a FACS Aria II. CD1B tetramers were loaded with C32 glucose monomycolate purified from Rhodococcus equi. PBMC used for tetramer sorting had been depleted of CD14-expressing monocytes for a separate study before cryopreservation. About 100,000 tetramer-negative cells were sorted from each donor and analyzed alongside the tetramer-positive cells. GMM-loaded CD1B tetramers were used to sort antigen-specific T cells from four healthy South African adults. Measured from the cysteine to the phenylalanine, the CDR3 is 16 residues long. Only the CDR3 part of the read is kept: 48 bases, read in frame from the first base. Trimming takes 5 bases off V and 8 bases off J; junction bases not matched to a gene: 13. CDR1 and CDR2 were assigned from the germline V gene as SGHTA and FQGNSA. What the work shows at the level of the full study, not this receptor alone: T cells that bind the CD1B-GMM tetramer with low affinity may not have been captured by the stringent sort gate.

Only a few counts were recorded for this clone. Base qualities are not provided; no much larger clone lies one nucleotide away. Because TCR-alpha and TCR-beta chains were sequenced unpaired, no information on chain pairing was available. The immunoSEQ multiplex PCR assay was used to generate TCR libraries, with TCR-beta and/or TCR-alpha/delta assays applied to each sample. The Illumina high-throughput platform was used to sequence the amplified TCR libraries. As for the original processing: Clustering and dimensionality reduction relied on pairwise TCRdist distances among GMM-specific receptors from T cells that were either sorted ex vivo or expanded in vitro. Sequence motifs, defined by gene usage and CDR3 content, were tested for enrichment in tetramer-positive compared with tetramer-negative populations. The table was pulled from immuneACCESS by TCRdb, which kept in-frame rearrangements only. Such tables lose some clones; where checked, under half of the loss comes from unresolved V genes, and the rest has no known cause. That table gives V, J and clone size, and the DNA gave D and trimming. This sample lists nearly 60,000 clones; nearly 90% were detected once. The top ten constitute 20% to 25% of the sample.

Sequencing was carried out using CD1b-GMM tetramer-negative cells sorted from PBMCs. The cell subset or site label corresponds to: T cells not binding CD1B-GMM tetramer, sorted from same donor. The receptor was derived from an adult woman with latent tuberculosis. The chain is assembled from TRBV7-2 and TRBJ1-2; 11 of the junction bases match TRBD1. The sequenced DNA is TGTGCCAGCAGCCTCGATTACGGACAGGGGGCTCGAGGCTACACCTTC. Its translation reads: CASSLDYGQGARGYTF.